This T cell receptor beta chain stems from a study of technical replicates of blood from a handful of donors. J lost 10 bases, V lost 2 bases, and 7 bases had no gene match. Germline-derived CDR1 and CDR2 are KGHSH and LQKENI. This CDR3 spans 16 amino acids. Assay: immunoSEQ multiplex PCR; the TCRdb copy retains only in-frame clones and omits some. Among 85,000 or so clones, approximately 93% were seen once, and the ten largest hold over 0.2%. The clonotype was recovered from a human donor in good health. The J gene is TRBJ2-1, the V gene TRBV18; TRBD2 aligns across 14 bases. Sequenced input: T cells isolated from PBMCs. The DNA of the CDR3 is TGTGCCAGCTCACCAGCAGGACTAGCGGGGGGCCAAGAGCAGTTCTTC. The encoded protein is CASSPAGLAGGQEQFF.